The rows below give T cell receptor beta chains drawn from one sample of a study of control samples from healthy donors and cancer patients. Profiled with immunoSEQ multiplex PCR; TCRdb holds only in-frame clones, not every one. The sample carries some 140,000 clones, just under 95% recorded once. Sequenced input: PBMCs. The receptors shown here come from a man between 60 and 75 years old with colorectal cancer. Each CDR3 is given with its conserved first and last residue. A D gene is named only where the DNA matches it firmly. Expanded clones get a size class; other rows say once, few or many, or leave the size out.

D | size | J | V | DNA | CDR3
. | . | TRBJ2-7 | TRBV19 | TGTGCCAGTACCCCGACAGGGGAGGGCTACGAGCAGTACTTC | CASTPTGEGYEQYF
. | . | TRBJ2-7 | TRBV19 | TGTGCCAGTAGGGGACCCTCCCACTACGAGCAGTACTTC | CASRGPSHYEQYF
TRBD1 | few | TRBJ2-2 | TRBV5-1 | TGCGCCAGCAGCTTGGCCCGGGACAGGGGGAACACCGGGGAGCTGTTTTTT | CASSLARDRGNTGELFF
. | . | TRBJ1-4 | TRBV9 | TGTGCCAGCAGCGTAACAGCGGGAAGGGAAAAACTGTTTTTT | CASSVTAGREKLFF
. | . | TRBJ2-2 | TRBV19 | TGTGCCAGTAGTATGGAAGTAGGAGGGACCGGGGAGCTGTTTTTT | CASSMEVGGTGELFF
. | . | TRBJ1-6 | TRBV14 | TGTGCCAGCAGCCAAGTTAGCAGGGCAACGGCACCCCTCCACTTT | CASSQVSRATAPLHF
TRBD2 | . | TRBJ2-1 | TRBV9 | TGTGCCAGCAGCAGCATTGGACTAGCATCATACAATGAGCAGTTCTTC | CASSSIGLASYNEQFF
. | . | TRBJ1-5 | TRBV4-1 | TGCGCCAGCAGCCAAGTTCGGGGGCTTAGCAATCAGCCCCAGCATTTT | CASSQVRGLSNQPQHF
TRBD1 | . | TRBJ1-5 | TRBV5-3 | TGTGCCAGAACGGGACAGGGACGACAGCCCCAGCATTTT | CARTGQGRQPQHF
TRBD1 | . | TRBJ1-4 | TRBV3-1/TRBV3-2 | TGTGCCAGCAGCTCGACAGGGGCAGGGGAAAAACTGTTTTTT | CASSSTGAGEKLFF
TRBD2 | . | TRBJ2-3 | TRBV5-4 | TGTGCCAGCAGCTGGGGGGGACTAGCGAGTACAGATACGCAGTATTTT | CASSWGGLASTDTQYF
. | . | TRBJ1-4 | TRBV19 | TGTGCCAGTAGTAGGAGAATCGGTGAAAAACTGTTTTTT | CASSRRIGEKLFF
. | . | TRBJ1-1 | TRBV6-5 | TGTGCCAGCAGTCAACAGGGAAGGAACACTGAAGCTTTCTTT | CASSQQGRNTEAFF
. | . | TRBJ2-5 | TRBV29-1 | TGCAGCGTTCCCAGGGGTCTGGGAGAGACCCAGTACTTC | CSVPRGLGETQYF
. | . | TRBJ2-4 | TRBV5-1 | TGCGCCAGCAGCCCCGGATCGACAGTTCTAGCCAAAAACATTCAGTACTTC | CASSPGSTVLAKNIQYF
TRBD2 | . | TRBJ2-3 | TRBV19 | TGTGCCAGTAGTTTGCTAGCGGTCGGAGATACGCAGTATTTT | CASSLLAVGDTQYF
. | . | TRBJ2-1 | TRBV3-1/TRBV3-2 | TGTGCCAGCAGCCAGTCGGGGGGCCCAGTGCATGGTAATGAGCAGTTCTTC | CASSQSGGPVHGNEQFF
. | . | TRBJ1-4 | TRBV3-1/TRBV3-2 | TGTGCCAGCAGCCAAGAGGTTAGAAAGGATGAAAAACTGTTTTTT | CASSQEVRKDEKLFF
. | . | TRBJ2-2 | TRBV30 | TGTGCCTGGAGTCCCATTCATATGGGGGAGCTGTTTTTT | CAWSPIHMGELFF
TRBD1 | . | TRBJ1-2 | TRBV10-2 | TGCGCCAGCAGTCCTACAGGGGATGGCTACACCTTC | CASSPTGDGYTF
. | . | TRBJ2-3 | TRBV10-1 | TGCGCCAGCAGTGAGGGGCGGCGGGCGTTCACAGATACGCAGTATTTT | CASSEGRRAFTDTQYF
TRBD2 | . | TRBJ2-5 | TRBV6-6 | TGTGCCAGCAGTCCTGGCCTTGGGCGGGGGGAAAAAGAGACCCAGTACTTC | CASSPGLGRGEKETQYF
TRBD1 | . | TRBJ1-4 | TRBV2 | TGTGCCCTGAACCGGGACAGGGATGAAAAACTGTTTTTT | CALNRDRDEKLFF
. | . | TRBJ1-3 | TRBV12-3/TRBV12-4 | TGTGCCAGCAGCCTGAGAGGAAACACCATATATTTT | CASSLRGNTIYF
. | . | TRBJ1-3 | TRBV7-7 | TGTGCCAGCAGCTTAGGTGTCGGCGGGGGGGACACCATATATTTT | CASSLGVGGGDTIYF
. | . | TRBJ1-3 | TRBV9 | TGTGCCAGCAACCCCGGGGTGAGCTCTGGAAACACCATATATTTT | CASNPGVSSGNTIYF
TRBD2 | . | TRBJ2-2 | TRBV3-1/TRBV3-2 | TGTGCCAGCAGTCACAGACTAGCGGGGGGCCTCGCGAACACCGGGGAGCTGTTTTTT | CASSHRLAGGLANTGELFF
TRBD1 | . | TRBJ1-5 | TRBV3-1/TRBV3-2 | TGTGCCAGCAGCCAAGGGGCGATCGGACAGGGAAGCAATCAGCCCCAGCATTTT | CASSQGAIGQGSNQPQHF
. | . | TRBJ1-5 | TRBV6-1 | TGTGCCAGCAGTGACCCACCGAATAGCAATCAGCCCCAGCATTTT | CASSDPPNSNQPQHF
TRBD1 | . | TRBJ1-5 | TRBV2 | TGTGCCCGGGGTACAGGGGATGGGAATCAGCCCCAGCATTTT | CARGTGDGNQPQHF
TRBD2 | . | TRBJ2-1 | TRBV5-1 | TGCGCCAGCAGCTTGGGACTAGCGGGCCCCGCGTTGATGGAGCAGTTCTTC | CASSLGLAGPALMEQFF
. | . | TRBJ1-2 | TRBV12-3/TRBV12-4 | TGTGCCAGCAGTCCCACAGGGTATGGCTACACCTTC | CASSPTGYGYTF
. | . | TRBJ1-4 | TRBV5-1 | TGCGCCTGCCGACTGTCTGCAACTAATGAAAAACTGTTTTTT | CACRLSATNEKLFF
. | . | TRBJ1-1 | TRBV6-5 | TGTGCCAGCAGTTACTCTTGGGGCACTGAAGCTTTCTTT | CASSYSWGTEAFF
. | . | TRBJ2-3 | TRBV6-5 | TGTGCCAGCAGTTACCGCACCCGAAGCACAGATACGCAGTATTTT | CASSYRTRSTDTQYF
TRBD2 | . | TRBJ2-1 | TRBV2 | TGTGCCAGCAGTAAAGGACTAGCGGGGGGGGATGAGCAGTTCTTC | CASSKGLAGGDEQFF
. | . | TRBJ2-5 | TRBV7-2 | TGTGCCAGCAGCTTAGGTGGAGCACAAGAGACCCAGTACTTC | CASSLGGAQETQYF
. | few | TRBJ1-6 | TRBV6-1 | TGTGCCAGCAGTGATGGGGGCCTCGGTAATTCACCCCTCCACTTT | CASSDGGLGNSPLHF
. | . | TRBJ1-1 | TRBV6-4 | TGTGCCAGCAGTGCGAGTGTGGGGCTTGAAGCTTTCTTT | CASSASVGLEAFF
. | . | TRBJ2-3 | TRBV5-1 | TGCGCCAGCAGCTTGGTTCGGGGTAGGGGATCACATACGCAGTATTTT | CASSLVRGRGSHTQYF
. | . | TRBJ1-5 | TRBV15 | TGTGCCACCAGCAGAGTGGGGGGCAATCAGCCCCAGCATTTT | CATSRVGGNQPQHF
TRBD1 | . | TRBJ1-1 | TRBV29-1 | TGCAGCTATAAAATGGACAGGGGCGGGACTGAAGCTTTCTTT | CSYKMDRGGTEAFF
. | . | TRBJ1-2 | TRBV7-2 | TGTGCCAGCAGCTTAGGGGGCTCGGGCTATGGCTACACCTTC | CASSLGGSGYGYTF
. | . | TRBJ1-1 | TRBV3-1/TRBV3-2 | TGTGCCAGCAGCCAGACAGGAGCCACTGAAGCTTTCTTT | CASSQTGATEAFF
TRBD1 | . | TRBJ1-3 | TRBV5-1 | TGCGCCAGCAAATCACAGGGGACTGGAAACACCATATATTTT | CASKSQGTGNTIYF
TRBD1 | . | TRBJ1-2 | TRBV7-2 | TGTGCCAGCAGCCCGACAGGGTCTGGCTACACCTTC | CASSPTGSGYTF
. | . | TRBJ2-1 | TRBV27 | . | CASSLGTGGDEQFF
TRBD1 | . | TRBJ1-2 | TRBV2 | TGTGCCAGCAGTTACAGGGGGAGGGATGGCTACACCTTC | CASSYRGRDGYTF
TRBD1 | once | TRBJ1-6 | TRBV19 | TGTGCCAGTAGTATTGGGACAGGCGCTAATTCACCCCTCCACTTT | CASSIGTGANSPLHF
. | . | TRBJ2-2 | TRBV19 | TGTGCCAGTAGTATAGCATCCGGGGAGCTGTTTTTT | CASSIASGELFF
. | . | TRBJ2-3 | TRBV10-3 | TGTGCCATGAGGGGGACTACCAGCACAGATACGCAGTATTTT | CAMRGTTSTDTQYF
. | . | TRBJ1-2 | TRBV30 | TGTGCCTGGAGTCTTGGACAAGATTATAACTATGGCTACACCTTC | CAWSLGQDYNYGYTF
. | . | TRBJ2-7 | TRBV23-1 | TGCGCCAGCAGTCAATCGAGGGAAGAAAACGGGTACGAGCAGTACTTC | CASSQSREENGYEQYF